Listed below are T cell receptor beta chains from one sample, sequenced in a study of cytomegalovirus exposure and HLA in healthy donors. The table came from immunoSEQ multiplex PCR; TCRdb's copy has only in-frame clones and leaves some out. This table has about 120,000 clones, approximately 75% appearing once. Specimen: PBMCs. These receptors all stem from a middle-aged man in good health and CMV-seronegative. The CDR3 runs from the conserved cysteine through the conserved F or W. D genes are given only for firm matches.

CDR3 protein: CASSLTPMYNEQFF
J gene: TRBJ2-1
V gene: TRBV7-9
D gene: -

CDR3 protein: CASSTGQGLRETQYF
J gene: TRBJ2-5
V gene: TRBV5-1
D gene: TRBD1

CDR3 protein: CASSPRGLGTNYGYTF
J gene: TRBJ1-2
V gene: TRBV18
D gene: -

CDR3 protein: CASKSGTGVSEQYF
J gene: TRBJ2-7
V gene: TRBV27
D gene: TRBD1

CDR3 protein: CASSAEGPNEQFF
J gene: TRBJ2-1
V gene: TRBV9
D gene: -

CDR3 protein: CASLQGARNEQFF
J gene: TRBJ2-1
V gene: TRBV2
D gene: TRBD1

CDR3 protein: CASSGRGGNTEAFF
J gene: TRBJ1-1
V gene: TRBV27
D gene: -

CDR3 protein: CASNKEETQYF
J gene: TRBJ2-5
V gene: TRBV28
D gene: -

CDR3 protein: CASSLFLGLENNEQFF
J gene: TRBJ2-1
V gene: TRBV7-2
D gene: -

CDR3 protein: CAIRGPYNSPLHF
J gene: TRBJ1-6
V gene: TRBV6-5
D gene: -

CDR3 protein: CASSHDWTGVYEQYF
J gene: TRBJ2-7
V gene: TRBV27
D gene: TRBD1

CDR3 protein: CASSVRPGQETQYF
J gene: TRBJ2-5
V gene: TRBV9
D gene: -

CDR3 protein: CASSSGTSGGLSSYNEQFF
J gene: TRBJ2-1
V gene: TRBV5-1
D gene: TRBD2

CDR3 protein: CAVKQGGYVYEQFF
J gene: TRBJ2-1
V gene: TRBV28
D gene: -

CDR3 protein: CASSAPGQGREAPLHF
J gene: TRBJ1-6
V gene: TRBV9
D gene: TRBD1

CDR3 protein: CASSSTGGGETQYF
J gene: TRBJ2-5
V gene: TRBV6-5
D gene: TRBD2

CDR3 protein: CAWSGGGETQYF
J gene: TRBJ2-5
V gene: TRBV30
D gene: -

CDR3 protein: CASSPRGAGMTEAFF
J gene: TRBJ1-1
V gene: TRBV9
D gene: -

CDR3 protein: CASSNPSTGNTEAFF
J gene: TRBJ1-1
V gene: TRBV19
D gene: -

CDR3 protein: CAWSVSRGAYEQYF
J gene: TRBJ2-7
V gene: TRBV30
D gene: -

CDR3 protein: CASSLDRGREKLFF
J gene: TRBJ1-4
V gene: TRBV11-2
D gene: TRBD1

CDR3 protein: CASSLRGLAEAQYF
J gene: TRBJ2-5
V gene: TRBV5-1
D gene: TRBD2

CDR3 protein: CATQGGDTEAFF
J gene: TRBJ1-1
V gene: TRBV28
D gene: TRBD1

CDR3 protein: CASSVAPGAGELFF
J gene: TRBJ2-2
V gene: TRBV9
D gene: -

CDR3 protein: CASSLLDRGGGNTIYF
J gene: TRBJ1-3
V gene: TRBV5-6
D gene: TRBD1

CDR3 protein: CASSLTASSYEQYF
J gene: TRBJ2-7
V gene: TRBV14
D gene: -

CDR3 protein: CASSLQERTQYF
J gene: TRBJ2-5
V gene: TRBV7-2
D gene: -

CDR3 protein: CASSARQTTDTQYF
J gene: TRBJ2-3
V gene: TRBV9
D gene: -

CDR3 protein: CASSSDRSSYEQYF
J gene: TRBJ2-7
V gene: TRBV7-9
D gene: TRBD1

CDR3 protein: CASSLGLAGIYNEQFF
J gene: TRBJ2-1
V gene: TRBV27
D gene: TRBD2

CDR3 protein: CASSAPGQQETQYF
J gene: TRBJ2-5
V gene: TRBV19
D gene: -

CDR3 protein: CARPGTSSDTQYF
J gene: TRBJ2-3
V gene: TRBV6-4
D gene: TRBD2

CDR3 protein: CASSSLSRVSQYF
J gene: TRBJ2-5
V gene: TRBV6-5
D gene: -

CDR3 protein: CASRNDGRLEKLFF
J gene: TRBJ1-4
V gene: TRBV5-1
D gene: -

CDR3 protein: CASSPLQATAVAYNEQFF
J gene: TRBJ2-1
V gene: TRBV28
D gene: -

CDR3 protein: CASSVSGTSFETQYF
J gene: TRBJ2-5
V gene: TRBV9
D gene: TRBD2

CDR3 protein: CASKSVGTASYEQYF
J gene: TRBJ2-7
V gene: TRBV19
D gene: TRBD1

CDR3 protein: CASSLRQGAGGTEAFF
J gene: TRBJ1-1
V gene: TRBV7-2
D gene: TRBD1

CDR3 protein: CASTPRVNTEAFF
J gene: TRBJ1-1
V gene: TRBV10-2
D gene: -

CDR3 protein: CSATTDTQYF
J gene: TRBJ2-3
V gene: TRBV29-1
D gene: -

CDR3 protein: CATGESYNSPLHF
J gene: TRBJ1-6
V gene: TRBV6-5
D gene: -

CDR3 protein: CASRHEQGGIYGYTF
J gene: TRBJ1-2
V gene: TRBV4-3
D gene: -

CDR3 protein: CASSLGGTQETQYF
J gene: TRBJ2-5
V gene: TRBV5-4
D gene: -

CDR3 protein: CASSPRQGGFGEQYF
J gene: TRBJ2-7
V gene: TRBV7-2
D gene: TRBD1